These 31 T cell receptor beta chains were sequenced from one sample in a study of blood T cell repertoires in COVID-19. Produced via immunoSEQ multiplex PCR; TCRdb's table is partial and in-frame only. The sample carries around 93,000 clones, 82% recorded once. Source material: peripheral blood. All receptors come from a man older than 75 with acute or convalescent COVID-19.

V and J are TRBV29-1 and TRBJ2-1; 7 bases are a match to TRBD2. The CDR3 is made up of 14 amino acids. Germline CDR1 reads SQVTM; CDR2 reads ANQGSEA. V lost 4 bases, J lost 3 bases, and 6 bases stayed unmatched. The CDR3: CSVAGLAVYNEQFF. Written as DNA, the CDR3 is TGCAGCGTTGCCGGGCTAGCGGTCTACAATGAGCAGTTCTTC.

V is TRBV19 and J is TRBJ2-3; 9 nucleotides agree with TRBD1. V was pared by 5 bases and J by 3 bases, with 9 bases of the junction left unmatched. The CDR3 contains 16 residues. Germline CDR1 is LNHDA and CDR2 is SQIVND (reference sequence). In DNA form, the CDR3 reads TGTGCCAGTAGTGGAACCGGGACAGGGATTACAGATACGCAGTATTTT. Its protein product is CASSGTGTGITDTQYF.

This clone was seen many times. V and J are TRBV4-1 and TRBJ2-2; weak D call: TRBD1 (5 bases). The CDR3 spans 16 residues. Germline CDR1 reads MGHRA; CDR2 reads YSYEKL. Trimming took off 2 bases at V and 0 bases at J, with 10 bases between the two ends. The CDR3 DNA reads TGCGCCAGCAGCCAACCAGACAGACCGAACACCGGGGAGCTGTTTTTT. It is translated as CASSQPDRPNTGELFF.

In nucleotides, the CDR3 is TGTGCCAGCTCCCCTTTGGGGGGGGAATACGAGCAGTACTTC. Its translation is CASSPLGGEYEQYF. V is TRBV27 and J is TRBJ2-7; 7 bases agree with TRBD2. Germline V gives CDR1 MNHEY, CDR2 SMNVEV (reference sequence). Unmatched junction bases numbered 11, after V lost 8 bases and J lost 4 bases. The CDR3 is 14 residues long.

The chain couples TRBV18 to TRBJ1-2; possible D gene TRBD1, 5 bases. The V end was cut by 6 bases, the J end by 4 bases, with 27 bases between. The CDR3 length is 18 residues. Per germline, CDR1 KGHSH and CDR2 LQKENI. The CDR3 here is CASSPSLTTGKSSYGYTF. The CDR3 coding sequence is TGTGCCAGCTCCCCATCACTTACAACAGGAAAATCCTCCTATGGCTACACCTTC.

This chain links TRBV2 with TRBJ2-7; D is perhaps TRBD2 (5 bases). The V gene's germline CDR1 is SNHLY and CDR2 FYNNEI. This CDR3 has 15 amino acids. With 5 bases removed from V and 6 bases from J, the gap between germline ends came to 20 bases. Here the CDR3 DNA reads TGTGCCAGCAGTCGGGTAGAGAGGGTGTTTAGCGAGCAGTACTTC. Translating gives CASSRVERVFSEQYF.

The J gene is TRBJ1-1, the V gene TRBV3-1 (or the pseudogene TRBV3-2), with D perhaps matching TRBD1 (6 bases). This CDR3 region has 12 residues. Germline loops: CDR1 LGHDT, CDR2 YNNKEL (reference sequence). V was trimmed by 8 bases and J by 4 bases, leaving 11 bases between them. The CDR3 region has the DNA TGTGCCAGCGGTTGGGGGCCCACTGAAGCTTTCTTT. Amino acid sequence: CASGWGPTEAFF.

The rearrangement links TRBV28 to TRBJ1-4; D unclear. Germline V gene data show CDR1 as MDHEN and CDR2 as SYDVKM. The CDR3 spans 15 residues. Trimming stripped 6 bases from V and 1 base from J, with 12 bases between. Here the CDR3 reads CASRRLAGTNEKLFF. DNA for the CDR3: TGTGCCAGCAGGAGGTTGGCTGGAACTAATGAAAAACTGTTTTTT. Together with reference TRBV28 and TRBJ1-4, the CDR3 gives the full variable domain: DVKVTQSSRYLVKRTGEKVFLECVQDMDHENMFWYRQDPGLGLRLIYFSYDVKMKEKGDIPEGYSVSREKKERFSLILESASTNQTSMYLCASRRLAGTNEKLFFGSGTQLSVL.

The chain links TRBV18 to TRBJ1-5, with D uncertain. In germline, CDR1 is KGHSH, CDR2 LQKENI. This CDR3 is built from 16 residues. Trimming took 2 bases from V and 4 from J, leaving 15 bases between them. The CDR3 reads CASSPNKITVNQPQHF. CDR3 nucleotides: TGTGCCAGCTCACCAAATAAAATAACAGTAAATCAGCCCCAGCATTTT. Together with reference TRBV18 and TRBJ1-5, the CDR3 gives the full variable domain: NAGVMQNPRHLVRRRGQEARLRCSPMKGHSHVYWYRQLPEEGLKFMVYLQKENIIDESGMPKERFSAEFPKEGPSILRIQQVVRGDSAAYFCASSPNKITVNQPQHFGDGTRLSIL.

The rearrangement links TRBV19 to TRBJ1-6, with unresolved D. The CDR3 runs to 14 residues. The ends were cut back, 1 base at V and 6 bases at J, with 7 bases in the middle. Germline V lookup: CDR1 LNHDA, CDR2 SQIVND (reference sequence). The CDR3 nucleotides read TGTGCCAGTAGTATAGGAGCGATTAATTCACCCCTCCACTTT. Translating it yields CASSIGAINSPLHF.

This clone has only a few counts. The V gene is TRBV4-3, the J gene TRBJ1-5; the D is unclear. The CDR3 is 18 residues long. The germline V gene encodes CDR1 LGHNA and CDR2 YSLEER. Between the trimmed V and J ends, which lost 0 bases and 1 base, there was a span of 16 bases. The CDR3 is CASSQDHFNARSNQPQHF. The CDR3 nucleotides are TGCGCCAGCAGCCAAGATCACTTCAACGCACGGAGCAATCAGCCCCAGCATTTT.

V gene TRBV6-4 combines with J gene TRBJ2-3; 9 bases are a match to TRBD2. This CDR3 spans 14 amino acids. Trimming removed 4 bases from V and 5 bases from J; junction bases left unmatched: 4. Germline CDR1 reads MRHNA; CDR2 reads SNTAGT. CDR3 protein: CASSVAGAQDTQYF. CDR3 DNA: TGTGCCAGCAGTGTAGCGGGGGCCCAAGATACGCAGTATTTT.

The chain links TRBV28 to TRBJ2-5; TRBD2 is a possible D gene (6 bases). V lost 2 bases and J lost 1, with 8 bases in between. Germline V gene lookup returns CDR1 MDHEN and CDR2 SYDVKM. The CDR3 is 14 residues long. The CDR3 bases are TGTGCCAGCAGTTTACTCGGGGGCCAAGAGACCCAGTACTTC. Its protein is CASSLLGGQETQYF. The entire variable domain, with the rest obtained from reference TRBV28 and TRBJ2-5, is as follows: DVKVTQSSRYLVKRTGEKVFLECVQDMDHENMFWYRQDPGLGLRLIYFSYDVKMKEKGDIPEGYSVSREKKERFSLILESASTNQTSMYLCASSLLGGQETQYFGPGTRLLVL.

The chain recombines TRBV7-9 with TRBJ1-5, with 7 bases aligning to TRBD1. Germline V lookup: CDR1 SEHNR, CDR2 FQNEAQ (reference sequence). Losses at the gene ends were 2 bases for V and 5 bases for J; bases not matched to a gene: 9. The CDR3 runs 16 residues. The CDR3 sequence is CASSLSQGVRDQPQHF. The CDR3 DNA is TGTGCCAGCAGCTTAAGCCAGGGGGTACGCGATCAGCCCCAGCATTTT. Full variable domain (rest looked up from reference TRBV7-9 and TRBJ1-5): DTGVSQNPRHKITKRGQNVTFRCDPISEHNRLYWYRQTLGQGPEFLTYFQNEAQLEKSRLLSDRFSAERPKGSFSTLEIQRTEQGDSAMYLCASSLSQGVRDQPQHFGDGTRLSIL.

This chain links TRBV2 with TRBJ2-4, with D maybe TRBD2 (6 bases). CDR1 SNHLY and CDR2 FYNNEI come from the germline V gene. The CDR3 runs 13 residues. Trimming took off 5 bases at V and 9 bases at J, with 14 bases between the two ends. CDR3 sequence reads: CASSTGSRGIQYF. CDR3 bases: TGTGCCAGCAGTACCGGGAGCCGGGGCATTCAGTACTTC.

The rearrangement links TRBV5-1 to TRBJ2-7; D gene ambiguous. The V and J ends lost 4 bases and 7 bases respectively, with 21 bases between them. The CDR3 extends over 15 amino acids. Germline V CDR1 and CDR2: SGHRS, YFSETQ. CDR3 DNA: TGCGCCAGCAGCGCCGAAATAAAGGCAGGTGGGGAGCAGTACTTC. Translated, it gives CASSAEIKAGGEQYF.

This clone was picked up a small number of times. V and J are TRBV19 and TRBJ1-1; 7 bases map to TRBD1. After removal of 5 bases from V and 4 bases from J, the junction contained 7 bases not matched to a gene. The germline V gene has CDR1 LNHDA and CDR2 SQIVND (reference sequence). The CDR3 totals 14 residues. This CDR3 is CASSSDRVSTEAFF. The CDR3 nucleotides read TGTGCCAGTAGTTCTGACAGGGTTTCCACTGAAGCTTTCTTT.

The chain carries TRBV5-6 and TRBJ2-7, with 9 bases aligning to TRBD1. CDR3 length: 16 residues. The V gene's germline CDR1 is SGHDT and CDR2 YYEEEE. The J segment lost 1 base and the V segment lost 4 bases, leaving 9 bases of the junction unmatched. CDR3 amino acids: CASSPLGTGPSYEQYF. The CDR3 DNA sequence: TGTGCCAGCAGCCCACTCGGGACAGGGCCGTCCTACGAGCAGTACTTC.

This clone showed up just once. This chain connects TRBV19 to TRBJ1-1; D remains ambiguous. In germline, CDR1 is LNHDA, CDR2 SQIVND (reference sequence). The ends were cut back, 0 bases at V and 2 bases at J, with 7 bases in the middle. The CDR3 contains 14 residues. The CDR3 DNA reads as TGTGCCAGTAGTATAGAACGGAGAAACACTGAAGCTTTCTTT. This codes for CASSIERRNTEAFF. The whole variable domain, remainder taken from reference TRBV19 and TRBJ1-1, is DGGITQSPKYLFRKEGQNVTLSCEQNLNHDAMYWYRQDPGQGLRLIYYSQIVNDFQKGDIAEGYSVSREKKESFPLTVTSAQKNPTAFYLCASSIERRNTEAFFGQGTRLTVV.

This clone was detected only a few times. The chain employs TRBV2 and TRBJ2-1, with 8 bases matching TRBD1. The V and J ends lost 6 bases and 9 bases, in that order; junction bases with no gene match: 7. Germline CDR1 reads SNHLY; CDR2 reads FYNNEI. The CDR3 is 13 amino acids. In nucleotides, the CDR3 is TGTGCCAGCAGCCGGGACAGGCGCTCTGAGCAGTTCTTC. Translation: CASSRDRRSEQFF.

This chain connects TRBV5-6 to TRBJ1-2; D is ambiguous. There are 15 residues in the CDR3. The germline CDR1 and CDR2 sequences are SGHDT and YYEEEE. Trimming pared 0 bases from V and 4 bases from J, leaving 13 bases between. CDR3 amino acids: CASSLVGGSGYGYTF. Written as DNA, the CDR3 is TGTGCCAGCAGCTTGGTTGGCGGTTCCGGCTATGGCTACACCTTC.

V and J are TRBV5-5 and TRBJ1-2; no definite D call. The CDR3 contains 14 residues. Between the trimmed V and J ends, which lost 0 bases and 2 bases, there was a span of 8 bases. The germline CDR1 and CDR2 sequences are SGHKS and YYEKEE (reference sequence). The CDR3 nucleotides read TGTGCCAGCAGCTTGGGGAGGCTAAACTATGGCTACACCTTC. It translates to CASSLGRLNYGYTF.

The chain combines TRBV11-2 with TRBJ2-1; TRBD1 aligns across 8 bases. Germline CDR1 is SGHAT and CDR2 is FQNNGV. V gave up 3 bases and J gave up 4 bases; unmatched junction bases: 5. There are 15 residues in the CDR3. This CDR3 reads CASSFQTGVYNEQFF. DNA of the CDR3: TGTGCCAGCAGCTTTCAGACAGGGGTTTACAATGAGCAGTTCTTC.

This rearrangement joins TRBV4-1 to TRBJ1-6; D perhaps matches TRBD1 (5 bases). Looked up from germline, CDR1 is MGHRA and CDR2 is YSYEKL. The CDR3 covers 18 residues. Trimming shortened V by 2 bases and J by 8 bases, and 22 bases separated the two germline ends. CDR3: CASSQKPSNQGTYSPLHF. DNA of the CDR3: TGCGCCAGCAGCCAAAAACCGTCAAATCAGGGCACGTATTCACCCCTCCACTTT.

In its sample, this clone was seen once. V gene TRBV9 combines with J gene TRBJ2-3; TRBD2 agrees at 10 bases. The trim removed 2 bases at V and 1 base at J, leaving 4 bases unmatched. The CDR3 consists of 16 residues. Germline CDR1 reads SGDLS; CDR2 reads YYNGEE. CDR3 sequence: CASSVGTSDRTDTQYF. The CDR3, as DNA: TGTGCCAGCAGCGTGGGGACTAGCGATCGCACAGATACGCAGTATTTT. The complete variable domain, with remaining parts taken from reference TRBV9 and TRBJ2-3, reads DSGVTQTPKHLITATGQRVTLRCSPRSGDLSVYWYQQSLDQGLQFLIQYYNGEERAKGNILERFSAQQFPDLHSELNLSSLELGDSALYFCASSVGTSDRTDTQYFGPGTRLTVL.

The chain joins TRBV27 to TRBJ2-3, with D unresolved. CDR1 is MNHEY and CDR2 is SMNVEV in the germline V gene (reference sequence). The CDR3 spans 15 residues. The V gene lost 1 base and the J gene lost 1 base, with 9 bases spanning the gap. This chain's CDR3 is CASSLLPSGTDTQYF. The CDR3 nucleotides are TGTGCCAGCAGTTTATTGCCCTCGGGCACAGATACGCAGTATTTT.

The V call is TRBV24-1, the J call TRBJ2-1, with TRBD1 identical over 8 bases. This CDR3 region has 15 residues. Trimming took 3 bases from V and 7 from J; bases not matched to a gene: 7. Germline V CDR1 and CDR2: KGHDR, SFDVKD. CDR3 nucleotide sequence: TGTGCCACCAGTGATCCTACAGGGGGTAAGAATGAGCAGTTCTTC. Encoded protein: CATSDPTGGKNEQFF.

The J gene is TRBJ1-2, the V gene TRBV6-2 or TRBV6-3; TRBD1 aligns across 8 bases. CDR3 size: 13 residues. Germline loops: CDR1 MNHEY, CDR2 SVGEGT. With V trimmed by 3 bases and J by 4 bases, 1 base remained unmatched. The CDR3 reads CASSYQGAYGYTF. The CDR3 bases are TGTGCCAGCAGTTATCAGGGGGCCTATGGCTACACCTTC.

The chain employs TRBV18 and TRBJ2-3, with unresolved D. Germline-derived CDR1 and CDR2 are KGHSH and LQKENI. The CDR3 covers 15 residues. Trimming took 2 bases from V and 0 from J, leaving 9 bases between them. The CDR3 sequence is CASSPDQVSTDTQYF. CDR3 in DNA: TGTGCCAGCTCACCAGACCAGGTTAGCACAGATACGCAGTATTTT.

The V and J genes are TRBV24-1 and TRBJ1-5, with a weak D call TRBD1 (5 bases). The CDR3 length is 14 residues. Deletions cut 1 base from V and 10 bases from J, with 13 bases between. The germline V gene encodes CDR1 KGHDR and CDR2 SFDVKD. The CDR3 loop is CATSDLGQGVPQHF. Written as DNA, the CDR3 is TGTGCCACCAGTGATTTAGGGCAGGGCGTTCCCCAGCATTTT.

The rearrangement links TRBV2 to TRBJ1-4; the D is unclear. CDR1 is SNHLY, CDR2 FYNNEI, per germline. V dropped 1 base and J dropped 7 bases, with 13 bases sitting between them. The CDR3 sequence is 15 residues long. CDR3 amino acids: CASSEVGERGEKLFF. The CDR3 coding sequence is TGTGCCAGCAGTGAAGTCGGGGAGCGCGGTGAAAAACTGTTTTTT.